The 5 T cell receptor beta chains below were found in one sample sequenced in a study of blood T cells in healthy people across ages. Together with a sample-barcoded 5' primer, a J-beta primer mix was included in a second PCR lasting about 7 to 11 cycles. TCRdb passed the 5' RACE reads through MiXCR, listing each CDR3 protein once. The repertoire includes more than 650,000 distinct CDR3 sequences, about 24% of them detected once, and about 22% sits in the top ten. The specimen sequenced was blood. These TCRs come from a man aged 70 or older in good health.

This clonotype was counted a few times. The rearrangement uses TRBV18 and TRBJ2-2, with unresolved D. Per germline, CDR1 KGHSH and CDR2 LQKENI. CDR3 length: 16 residues. Between the trimmed V and J ends, which lost 2 bases and 1 base, there was a span of 11 bases. The CDR3 loop is CASSPSGRENTGELFF. Written as DNA, the CDR3 is TGTGCCAGCTCACCATCCGGCCGTGAGAACACCGGGGAGCTGTTTTTT.

This clonotype has just a few counts. The CDR3 DNA sequence: TGTGCTCTCGGGACTGACCTTTCTGGGGCCAACGTCCTGACTTTC. Protein sequence: CALGTDLSGANVLTF. The gene calls are TRBV30 and TRBJ2-6; the D gene is possibly TRBD2 (6 bases). CDR3 length: 15 residues. Germline values: CDR1 GTSNPN, CDR2 SVGIG (reference sequence).

V and J are TRBV7-2 and TRBJ2-7; 8 nucleotides agree with TRBD1. The CDR3 runs to 16 residues. V lost 5 bases, J lost 4 bases, and 13 bases stayed unmatched. Germline V lookup: CDR1 SGHTA, CDR2 FQGNSA. The CDR3 protein is CASSRQGNEIIYEQYF. As DNA, the CDR3 is TGTGCCAGCAGCAGACAGGGGAATGAGATAATTTACGAGCAGTACTTC.

The chain couples TRBV20-1 to TRBJ2-5; D is possibly TRBD1 (5 bases). The ends were cut back, 2 bases at V and 4 bases at J, with 8 bases in the middle. Germline V lookup: CDR1 DFQATT, CDR2 SNEGSKA (reference sequence). The CDR3 has 12 residues. The CDR3 sequence is CSARTQGETQYF. The CDR3 DNA is TGCAGTGCTAGAACCCAGGGAGAGACCCAGTACTTC.

This chain connects TRBV29-1 to TRBJ1-1, with D possibly matching TRBD1 (5 bases). Per germline, CDR1 SQVTM and CDR2 ANQGSEA. V lost 7 bases, J lost 10 bases, and 19 bases lay in between. The CDR3 sequence is 12 residues long. The CDR3: CSADHRTEGAFF. CDR3 in DNA: TGCAGCGCGGACCACAGGACCGAAGGAGCTTTCTTT.